This T cell receptor beta chain was observed in a study of monozygotic twins with inflammatory bowel disease. Study-level points and caveats: IBD patients had lower TCRbeta diversity (inverse Simpson) than healthy co-twins. Repertoire similarity was not found to differ between concordant and discordant twins, possibly from limited power.

Starting material for each TCR library was around 3,500 ng of total RNA. With around 16 and 10 cycles respectively, two nested PCRs were carried out on TCRalpha and TCRbeta cDNA. TCRdb re-called the 5' RACE reads and shows each CDR3 protein once, DNA omitted. This repertoire includes 300,000 to 400,000 distinct CDR3 sequences. A note on this clonotype: Its antigen is as yet unknown.

The CDR3 spans 15 residues. The germline gives CDR1 SGHRS, CDR2 YFSETQ. The sequence was obtained from a human donor with ulcerative colitis or Crohn's disease, or a healthy co-twin of an affected twin (not recorded which). Sample: blood. V gene TRBV5-1 combines with J gene TRBJ2-3; no DNA is available, so the TRBD1 call from TCRdb remains unchecked. CDR3 sequence reads: CASSGTTPSTDTQYF. Using reference TRBV5-1 and TRBJ2-3 for the parts outside the CDR3, the full variable domain is KAGVTQTPRYLIKTRGQQVTLSCSPISGHRSVSWYQQTPGQGLQFLFEYFSETQRNKGNFPGRFSGRQFSNSRSEMNVSTLELGDSALYLCASSGTTPSTDTQYFGPGTRLTVL.